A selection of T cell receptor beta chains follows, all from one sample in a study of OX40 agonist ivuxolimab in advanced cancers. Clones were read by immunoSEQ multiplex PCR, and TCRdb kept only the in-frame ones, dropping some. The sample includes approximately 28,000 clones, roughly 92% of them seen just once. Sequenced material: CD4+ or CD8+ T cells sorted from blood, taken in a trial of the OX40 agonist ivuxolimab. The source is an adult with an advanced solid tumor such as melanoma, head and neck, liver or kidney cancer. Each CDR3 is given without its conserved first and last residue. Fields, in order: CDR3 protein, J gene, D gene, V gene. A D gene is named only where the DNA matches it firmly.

ASSSLSAYEQY,TRBJ2-7,-,TRBV7-9
SVSRGGGNEQF,TRBJ2-1,-,TRBV29-1
ASSLSATNEKLF,TRBJ1-4,-,TRBV11-2
ASSLRGEQY,TRBJ2-7,-,TRBV11-2
ASSLWGATNIQY,TRBJ2-4,-,TRBV27
ASSQSGKYTGELF,TRBJ2-2,-,TRBV4-1
ASRTGPFFTEAF,TRBJ1-1,-,TRBV6-5
ASSSGTSDANEKLF,TRBJ1-4,-,TRBV7-9
ASSLGGSGNTIY,TRBJ1-3,-,TRBV5-8
ATSGQLNSPLH,TRBJ1-6,-,TRBV19
ASSSPGKINEQF,TRBJ2-1,-,TRBV7-9
ASSWASGSYEQY,TRBJ2-7,TRBD2,TRBV5-6
SASKYGGYT,TRBJ1-2,-,TRBV20-1
SFKRGWSTDTQY,TRBJ2-3,-,TRBV29-1
ASSYLAGLGVEQY,TRBJ2-7,-,TRBV6-6
ASSCLPGWGTDTQY,TRBJ2-3,-,TRBV27
AIRDRDSGNTIY,TRBJ1-3,TRBD1,TRBV10-3
ASSQDAAALTDTQY,TRBJ2-3,-,TRBV4-3
ASRDREETQY,TRBJ2-5,-,TRBV7-9
ASSLRGQGRLNTGELF,TRBJ2-2,TRBD1,TRBV7-8
AWSYPGELF,TRBJ2-2,-,TRBV30
ASSLDGSYEQY,TRBJ2-7,-,TRBV7-6
ASSETRERTEAF,TRBJ1-1,-,TRBV10-1